The clone carrying this T cell receptor beta chain has just one count. This specimen belongs to a study of blood T cell repertoires in COVID-19. At the level of the study: COVID-19 samples from acute and convalescent phases originated in the United States, Italy and Spain.

The CDR3 runs to 15 residues. After removal of 2 bases from V and 8 bases from J, the junction contained 8 bases not matched to a gene. Germline assignment: CDR1 MNHEY and CDR2 SVGAGI. Sequencing used immunoSEQ multiplex PCR; TCRdb keeps in-frame clones, though not all of them. The sample lists some 70,000 clones, less than 95% occurring once. The clonotype comes from a man aged 45-65 years with COVID-19, enrolled during active disease. Sequenced material: peripheral blood. The chain links TRBV6-5 to TRBJ1-4, with 7 nucleotides matching TRBD1. CDR3 sequence (DNA): TGTGCCAGCAGTTACAGGGGGCTTAGGGACGAAAAACTGTTTTTT. It is translated as CASSYRGLRDEKLFF.